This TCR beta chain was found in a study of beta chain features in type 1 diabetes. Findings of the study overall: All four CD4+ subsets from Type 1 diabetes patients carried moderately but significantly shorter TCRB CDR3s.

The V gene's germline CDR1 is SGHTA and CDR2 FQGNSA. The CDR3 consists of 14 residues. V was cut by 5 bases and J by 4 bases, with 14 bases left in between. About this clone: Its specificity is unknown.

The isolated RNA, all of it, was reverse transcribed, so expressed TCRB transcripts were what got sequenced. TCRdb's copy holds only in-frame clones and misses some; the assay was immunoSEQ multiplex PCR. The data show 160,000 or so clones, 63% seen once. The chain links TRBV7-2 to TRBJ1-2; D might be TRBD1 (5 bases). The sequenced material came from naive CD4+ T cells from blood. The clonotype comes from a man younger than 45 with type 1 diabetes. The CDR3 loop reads CASSPTRETYGYTF. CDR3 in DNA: TGTGCCAGCAGCCCTACCAGGGAGACCTATGGCTACACCTTC.